These 13 T cell receptor beta chains share one sample of origin, sequenced in a study of cytomegalovirus exposure and HLA in healthy donors. 60 Vbeta and 13 Jbeta primers were used in PCR. Generated by immunoSEQ multiplex PCR, the TCRdb table keeps only in-frame clones and is missing some. The profile shows about 100,000 clones, roughly 9.1% of them singletons. The sample was PBMCs. The receptors stem from a man in his forties in good health and CMV-seropositive.

A few counts support this clone. The CDR3 end shows no conserved phenylalanine or tryptophan, and so a read error is likely. The chain is built from TRBV6-1 and TRBJ1-1, with D perhaps matching TRBD1 (6 bases). There are 10 residues in the CDR3. In germline, CDR1 is MNHNS, CDR2 SASEGT. V lost 8 bases, J lost 10 bases, and 11 bases lay in between. Written as DNA, the CDR3 is TGTGCCAGCTACAGGGCAGGAGCTTTCGTT. Translated: CASYRAGAFV.

The CDR3 protein is CASSSKAGTGRDEQFF. The CDR3 DNA follows: TGTGCCAGCAGCTCAAAGGCGGGGACAGGGAGGGATGAGCAGTTCTTC. This sequence joins TRBV7-3 and TRBJ2-1; 9 bases agree with TRBD1. The CDR3 sequence is 16 residues long. J was trimmed by 8 bases and V by 4 bases; bases with no gene match: 12. CDR1 and CDR2 (germline): SGHTA, FQGTGA.

This clone was picked up a small number of times. The chain joins TRBV28 to TRBJ1-5, with D unclear. Germline V lookup: CDR1 MDHEN, CDR2 SYDVKM. Trimming pared 5 bases from V and 1 base from J, leaving 15 bases between. This CDR3 has 16 amino acids. The CDR3 reads CASSPVTILSNQPQHF. CDR3 in DNA: TGTGCCAGCAGTCCCGTGACTATTTTGAGCAATCAGCCCCAGCATTTT.

The chain links TRBV21-1 to TRBJ2-7; TRBD1 is taken as the D call from the table, unchecked against the DNA. TRBV21-1 is recorded as a pseudogene. This CDR3 is built from 13 residues. As DNA, the CDR3 is TGTGCCAGCAGCCCCGGGACAGGGGACGAGCAGTACTTC. It translates to CASSPGTGDEQYF.

This chain uses TRBV4-1 with TRBJ2-3; 7 bases are a match to TRBD2. CDR3 length: 13 residues. The J segment lost 10 bases and the V segment lost 4 bases, leaving 8 bases of the junction unmatched. Germline V gene lookup returns CDR1 MGHRA and CDR2 YSYEKL. The CDR3 DNA reads as TGCGCCAGCAGCCCCCCTCGGGAGGCCCCGCAGTATTTT. The encoded protein is CASSPPREAPQYF.

The chain links TRBV18 to TRBJ2-5; no clear D gene. The CDR3 consists of 15 residues. V lost 0 bases and J lost 5, with 13 bases in between. CDR1 KGHSH and CDR2 LQKENI come from the germline V gene. Here the CDR3 reads CASSPPFPGEETQYF. The DNA of the CDR3 is TGTGCCAGCTCACCACCTTTTCCTGGAGAGGAGACCCAGTACTTC.

V gene TRBV29-1 combines with J gene TRBJ1-1, with D perhaps TRBD1 (5 bases). V lost 8 bases and J lost 1, with 11 bases in between. The CDR3 sequence is 12 residues long. Per germline, CDR1 SQVTM and CDR2 ANQGSEA. The chain's CDR3 is CSLRGGNTEAFF. CDR3 bases: TGCAGCCTCCGGGGGGGGAACACTGAAGCTTTCTTT.

This clone appeared a few times. The chain joins TRBV6-5 to TRBJ2-1; weak D call: TRBD2 (6 bases). The CDR3 is made up of 11 amino acids. CDR1 MNHEY and CDR2 SVGAGI come from the germline V gene. V was cut by 4 bases and J by 12 bases, with 10 bases left in between. DNA for the CDR3: TGTGCCAGCAGTTCGGAGGGACGGCAGTTCTTC. Its translation is CASSSEGRQFF.

The sample holds a few counts of this clone. This sample also contains other DNA sequences that code for the same CDR3. The CDR3 protein is CSVRIPSSYEQYF. DNA of the CDR3: TGCAGCGTACGAATCCCTTCCAGCTACGAGCAGTACTTC. The chain combines TRBV29-1 with TRBJ2-7; D gene ambiguous. This CDR3 spans 13 amino acids. CDR1 is SQVTM, CDR2 ANQGSEA, per germline. Trimming pared 6 bases from V and 3 bases from J, leaving 15 bases between.

This clone was counted between two and nine times. This chain links TRBV27 with TRBJ2-5, with 14 positions matching TRBD2. Germline CDR1 MNHEY, CDR2 SMNVEV (reference sequence). V gave up 6 bases and J gave up 5 bases; unmatched junction bases: 5. The CDR3 totals 15 residues. CDR3 sequence: CASRKGLAGVETQYF. The CDR3 DNA sequence: TGTGCCAGCAGAAAGGGACTAGCGGGAGTTGAGACCCAGTACTTC.

In its sample, this clone was seen a few times. The chain couples TRBV10-1 to TRBJ2-3; 7 bases are shared with TRBD2. With 9 bases clipped from V and 0 bases from J, the junction kept 9 bases outside the gene matches. Germline V gives CDR1 WNHNN, CDR2 SYGVQD (reference sequence). The CDR3 extends over 15 amino acids. The CDR3, as DNA: TGCGCCAGTGGAGCTTCTAGCGGTAGCACAGATACGCAGTATTTT. Protein product: CASGASSGSTDTQYF.

This clone came up a few times. The V gene is TRBV15, the J gene TRBJ1-2; tentatively, D is TRBD1 (5 bases). CDR3 length: 19 amino acids. Germline V CDR1 and CDR2: LNHNV, YYDKDF (reference sequence). V was clipped by 5 bases and J by 5 bases, with 30 bases between them. The CDR3 coding sequence is TGTGCCACCAGCGGGAGCCTACAGAGCCCGGGGGGTTTCAGTTATGGCTACACCTTC. The encoded protein is CATSGSLQSPGGFSYGYTF.

The genes are TRBV2 and TRBJ1-4; D gene unclear. The CDR3 totals 17 residues. Germline V lookup: CDR1 SNHLY, CDR2 FYNNEI. V lost 6 bases and J lost 10, with 27 bases in between. DNA of the CDR3: TGTGCCAGCAGGATCGCCACGGGGTTAACGGGAGGAGTAAAACTGTTTTTT. This gives the protein CASRIATGLTGGVKLFF.